The rows below give T cell receptor beta chains drawn from one sample of a study of blood T cell repertoires in COVID-19. Measured with immunoSEQ multiplex PCR; TCRdb has only the in-frame clones, and not every one. The profile covers about 130,000 clones, with roughly 77% appearing a single time and approximately 5.2% taken by the ten largest. Sequencing was carried out using peripheral blood. These receptors originate from a woman in her 70s with COVID-19, enrolled during active disease. CDR3s leave out the opening cysteine and the closing phenylalanine or tryptophan.

j_call | v_call | cdr3_aa
TRBJ1-2 | TRBV19 | ASRPPGTGLYGYT
TRBJ2-1 | TRBV27 | ASGLGRDSNNEQF
TRBJ1-1 | TRBV5-4 | ASILRGKAF
TRBJ1-1 | TRBV25-1 | ASSESLAGDGKAF
TRBJ2-7 | TRBV6-5 | ASSYDRGHAYEQY
TRBJ1-1 | TRBV28 | ASSWTGGYTEAF
TRBJ1-5 | TRBV19 | ATMRQGGNQPQH
TRBJ2-2 | TRBV9 | ASSPGGSGYTGELF
TRBJ1-1 | TRBV29-1 | SVVRQQLNTEAF
TRBJ1-5 | TRBV30 | AWSVERTGPQH